The rows below give T cell receptor beta chains drawn from one sample of a study of T cells in Graves' hyperthyroidism and ophthalmopathy. TCRdb re-called the multiplex PCR reads with MiXCR, one entry per CDR3 protein. The top ten clones hold more than 30% of a sample with fewer than 55,000 distinct CDR3 sequences, approximately 53% of them seen once. The sample taken for sequencing was peripheral blood or thyroid tissue (not recorded which). The receptors stem from a young man with Graves' hyperthyroidism. Each CDR3 is given with its conserved first and last residue. The order of the fields is J gene, V gene, CDR3 protein.

J gene: TRBJ1-2
V gene: TRBV15
CDR3 protein: CATSTRSEANYGYTF

J gene: TRBJ2-7
V gene: TRBV3-1
CDR3 protein: CASTQREGARPYEQYF

J gene: TRBJ2-5
V gene: TRBV29-1
CDR3 protein: CSVPKRGGLAGVEGETQYF

J gene: TRBJ1-6
V gene: TRBV7-9
CDR3 protein: CASSHASRNSPLHF

J gene: TRBJ1-2
V gene: TRBV14
CDR3 protein: CASSQDGYGYTF

J gene: TRBJ1-6
V gene: TRBV20-1
CDR3 protein: CSAYRGSPLHF

J gene: TRBJ2-3
V gene: TRBV7-2
CDR3 protein: CASSLVRGSTDTQYF

J gene: TRBJ2-1
V gene: TRBV25-1
CDR3 protein: CASSDPRGHNEQFF

J gene: TRBJ2-2
V gene: TRBV5-5
CDR3 protein: CASSLGSKPGQGTTGELFF

J gene: TRBJ2-7
V gene: TRBV29-1
CDR3 protein: CSVRPGTSGRAGVEQYF

J gene: TRBJ2-5
V gene: TRBV9
CDR3 protein: CASSVGGTGDRTQYF

J gene: TRBJ2-2
V gene: TRBV7-6
CDR3 protein: CASSFRESGELFF

J gene: TRBJ1-1
V gene: TRBV29-1
CDR3 protein: CSPGGGNWNTEAFF

J gene: TRBJ1-4
V gene: TRBV25-1
CDR3 protein: CASSVTGAINEKLFF

J gene: TRBJ2-5
V gene: TRBV28
CDR3 protein: CASSLSREQETQHF

J gene: TRBJ2-2
V gene: TRBV7-2
CDR3 protein: CASSRGLAGATGELFF

J gene: TRBJ2-5
V gene: TRBV7-9
CDR3 protein: CASSLEAGGSRETQYF

J gene: TRBJ2-7
V gene: TRBV2
CDR3 protein: CASSEVAGGSEQYF

J gene: TRBJ2-5
V gene: TRBV20-1
CDR3 protein: CSAMRERETQYF

J gene: TRBJ2-5
V gene: TRBV7-2
CDR3 protein: CASSSSGPGFEAQYF

J gene: TRBJ1-1
V gene: TRBV10-3
CDR3 protein: CAISSDLNTEAFF

J gene: TRBJ2-5
V gene: TRBV9
CDR3 protein: CASSAPLAGVETQYF

J gene: TRBJ2-7
V gene: TRBV7-9
CDR3 protein: CASSSWGEAYEQYF

J gene: TRBJ1-1
V gene: TRBV7-2
CDR3 protein: CASSPNRGGTEAFF

J gene: TRBJ1-5
V gene: TRBV29-1
CDR3 protein: CSVVLGTGNQPQHF

J gene: TRBJ1-1
V gene: TRBV20-1
CDR3 protein: CSARTQGNTEAFF

J gene: TRBJ1-1
V gene: TRBV9
CDR3 protein: CASSVDTDNTEAFF